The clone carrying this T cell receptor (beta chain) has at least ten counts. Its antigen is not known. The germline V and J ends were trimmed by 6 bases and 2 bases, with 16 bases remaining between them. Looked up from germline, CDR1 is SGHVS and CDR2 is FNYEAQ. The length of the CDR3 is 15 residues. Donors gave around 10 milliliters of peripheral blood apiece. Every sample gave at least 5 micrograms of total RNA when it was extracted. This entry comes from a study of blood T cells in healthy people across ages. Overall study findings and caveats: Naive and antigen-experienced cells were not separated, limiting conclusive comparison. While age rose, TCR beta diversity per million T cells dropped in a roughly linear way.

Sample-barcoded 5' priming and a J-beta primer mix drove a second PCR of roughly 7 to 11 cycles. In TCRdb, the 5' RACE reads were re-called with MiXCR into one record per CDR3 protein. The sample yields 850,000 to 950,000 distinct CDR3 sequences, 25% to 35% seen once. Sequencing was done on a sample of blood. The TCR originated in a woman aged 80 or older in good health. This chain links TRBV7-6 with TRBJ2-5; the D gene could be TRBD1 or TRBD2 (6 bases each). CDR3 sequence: CASRTRGAEQETQYF. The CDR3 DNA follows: TGTGCCAGCAGGACTAGGGGGGCGGAGCAAGAGACCCAGTACTTC.